A selection of T cell receptor beta chains follows, all from one sample in a study of shared clonotypes between healthy human individuals. Using immunoSEQ multiplex PCR, the repertoire was profiled, and TCRdb retains in-frame clones only, with some absent. The table records about 2 million clones, 90% to 95% of them present only once. The sample taken for sequencing was naive CD4+ T cells sorted from blood. The receptors were gathered from a man younger than 35 in good health. Each CDR3 is given with its conserved first and last residue. A D gene is named only where the DNA matches it firmly. Expanded clones are given a class, and other clones once, few, many or no size at all.

j_call | clone_size | d_call | v_call | cdr3_nt | cdr3_aa
TRBJ2-6 | NA | NA | TRBV30 | TGTGCCTGGAGTGTAAGCTTCTCTGGGGCCAACGTCCTGACTTTC | CAWSVSFSGANVLTF
TRBJ1-2 | NA | TRBD1 | TRBV11-2 | TGTGCCAGCAGCTTAAGGGGTACAGGGGATGGCTACACCTTC | CASSLRGTGDGYTF
TRBJ1-3 | once | NA | TRBV11-2 | TGTGCCAGCAGCTTGGGCGGCAGGCCCTCTGGAAACACCATATATTTT | CASSLGGRPSGNTIYF
TRBJ2-2 | NA | NA | TRBV11-2 | TGTGCCAGCAGCTTAGGCGCGGGGAGCCCGAGCACCGGGGAGCTGTTTTTT | CASSLGAGSPSTGELFF
TRBJ1-2 | NA | NA | TRBV15 | TGTGCCACCAGCAGAGTGGGGACGGAAGGCTACACCTTC | CATSRVGTEGYTF
TRBJ2-3 | NA | TRBD2 | TRBV9 | TGTGCCAGCAGCGCCACCGGACTAGCGGGGGGGTACACAGATACGCAGTATTTT | CASSATGLAGGYTDTQYF
TRBJ1-1 | NA | NA | TRBV9 | TGTGCCAGCAGCGTGTCACAGTGGGAGGCCACTGAAGCTTTCTTT | CASSVSQWEATEAFF
TRBJ2-6 | NA | NA | TRBV5-4 | TGTGCCAGCAGCTTGAGAGTAGGGAACGGTGGGGCCAACGTCCTGACTTTC | CASSLRVGNGGANVLTF
TRBJ2-7 | NA | TRBD1 | TRBV2 | TGTGCCAGCAGTTTACAGGGGGACTCCTACGAGCAGTACTTC | CASSLQGDSYEQYF
TRBJ1-5 | NA | TRBD1 | TRBV23-1 | TGCGCCAGCAGTCAACTTAGCGGGACAGTCCCCAATCAGCCCCAGCATTTT | CASSQLSGTVPNQPQHF
TRBJ2-6 | NA | TRBD1 | TRBV27 | TGTGCCAGCAGTCGATCTCCGGGACAGGGGGCTTCTGGGGCCAACGTCCTGACTTTC | CASSRSPGQGASGANVLTF
TRBJ2-7 | NA | NA | TRBV5-1 | TGCGCCAGCAGCTTGGTATCGTCATCTTCGTTTGCTGGACCAGAAAGTTACTACGAGCAGTACTTC | CASSLVSSSSFAGPESYYEQYF
TRBJ1-3 | NA | NA | TRBV4-1 | TGCGCCAGCAGCCAAGGGGGACCTATCTCTGGAAACACCATATATTTT | CASSQGGPISGNTIYF
TRBJ2-2 | once | TRBD2 | TRBV10-3 | TGTGCCATCGGGCCGGGACTAGCGGACACCGGGGAGCTGTTTTTT | CAIGPGLADTGELFF
TRBJ1-1 | NA | NA | TRBV7-9 | TGTGCCAGCAGCTTGGCGGGACTGAACACTGAAGCTTTCTTT | CASSLAGLNTEAFF
TRBJ2-7 | NA | NA | TRBV4-1 | TGCGCCAGCAGCCAAGAACGAGGGTACGAGCAGTACTTC | CASSQERGYEQYF
TRBJ1-2 | NA | NA | TRBV7-2 | TGTGCCAGCAGCTTGGATATAACGGAGAGTGGGGGCTACACCTTC | CASSLDITESGGYTF
TRBJ1-4 | NA | NA | TRBV28 | TGTGCCAGCAGTTTTGGAATGGGGCCTAATGAAAAACTGTTTTTT | CASSFGMGPNEKLFF
TRBJ1-2 | NA | NA | TRBV5-6 | TGTGCCAGCAGCTTCGACAGAGGGGGCTACACCTTC | CASSFDRGGYTF
TRBJ2-1 | NA | TRBD2 | TRBV5-1 | TGCGCCAGCAGCGGACTAGCGGGAGGACACAATGAGCAGTTCTTC | CASSGLAGGHNEQFF
TRBJ2-1 | few | TRBD2 | TRBV10-1 | TGCGCCAGCAGTGCCTCGCTAGCGGGGTACAATGAGCAGTTCTTC | CASSASLAGYNEQFF
TRBJ2-3 | NA | TRBD2 | TRBV18 | TGTGCCAGCTCACTCCCACTAGCGGGACTTAGCACAGATACGCAGTATTTT | CASSLPLAGLSTDTQYF
TRBJ2-7 | NA | NA | TRBV4-1 | TGCGCCAGCAGCCAAGTCCCCCTAGGGAACGAGCAGTACTTC | CASSQVPLGNEQYF
TRBJ1-4 | NA | NA | TRBV7-2 | TGTGCCAGCAGCTCAGGACGATTTAGTAGTGAAAAACTGTTTTTT | CASSSGRFSSEKLFF
TRBJ1-6 | NA | NA | TRBV7-9 | TGTGCCAGCAGCTTAGCGGAGGTTTCAAATTCACCCCTCCACTTT | CASSLAEVSNSPLHF
TRBJ1-1 | NA | NA | TRBV6-5 | TGTGCCAGCAGTTACTCCGCAGTCCTGAACACTGAAGCTTTCTTT | CASSYSAVLNTEAFF
TRBJ2-3 | NA | TRBD2 | TRBV4-1 | TGCGCCAGCAGCCAAGGGACTAGCGGGAGAAGGGATACGCAGTATTTT | CASSQGTSGRRDTQYF
TRBJ2-5 | NA | TRBD2 | TRBV27 | TGTGCCAGCGCAGCTCTCATAGCGGGGGGGATGGAGACCCAGTACTTC | CASAALIAGGMETQYF
TRBJ2-1 | NA | TRBD2 | TRBV5-1 | TGCGCCAGCAGCTTGGAAGCGGGAGGGGGCAATGAGCAGTTCTTC | CASSLEAGGGNEQFF
TRBJ1-5 | NA | NA | TRBV19 | TGTGCCAGTAGTATGGGGATCGGTCAGCCCCAGCATTTT | CASSMGIGQPQHF
TRBJ2-7 | once | NA | TRBV2 | TGTGCCAGCTTCCCCCGGGAGCGGAACGAGCAGTACTTC | CASFPRERNEQYF
TRBJ1-1 | NA | NA | TRBV6-6 | TGTGCCAGCAGTTACGAGTTCCCAGGGAACACTGAAGCTTTCTTT | CASSYEFPGNTEAFF
TRBJ2-3 | once | NA | TRBV25-1 | TGTGCCAGCAGACCGGGAGGGGGCTCGGGAGATACGCAGTATTTT | CASRPGGGSGDTQYF
TRBJ2-4 | NA | TRBD1 | TRBV28 | TGTGCCAGCAGTTCAGGCCAGGGGGTTACCAAAAACATTCAGTACTTC | CASSSGQGVTKNIQYF
TRBJ1-2 | NA | NA | TRBV5-6 | TGTGCCAGCAGCTTGGCCTATATGTCGAACTATGGCTACACCTTC | CASSLAYMSNYGYTF
TRBJ1-2 | once | NA | TRBV11-2 | TGTGCCAGCAGCTTAGATGGGACAAAGAACTATGGCTACACCTTC | CASSLDGTKNYGYTF
TRBJ1-1 | NA | NA | TRBV6-5 | TGTGCCAGCAGTTCCCAAGGCACTGAAGCTTTCTTT | CASSSQGTEAFF
TRBJ2-4 | NA | TRBD1 | TRBV11-1 | TGTGCCAGCAGCTCCCCGGACAGGAGAGACATTCAGTACTTC | CASSSPDRRDIQYF
TRBJ1-1 | NA | TRBD1 | TRBV27 | TGTGCCAGCAGTCTGCGACAGGGGTCTGAAGCTTTCTTT | CASSLRQGSEAFF
TRBJ2-5 | NA | NA | TRBV6-5 | TGTGCCAGCAAAGGGTCGGAGATGGAGACCCAGTACTTC | CASKGSEMETQYF
TRBJ1-5 | NA | TRBD1 | TRBV19 | TGTGCCAGTAGGGGGGACAGCCGCAATCAGCCCCAGCATTTT | CASRGDSRNQPQHF
TRBJ1-6 | NA | NA | TRBV10-3 | TGTGCCATCCGTCCGGGGGGGGATTCACCCCTCCACTTT | CAIRPGGDSPLHF
TRBJ2-7 | once | NA | TRBV28 | TGTGCCAGCAGTTTGTTGACAGTATCCTACGAGCAGTACTTC | CASSLLTVSYEQYF
TRBJ1-2 | NA | NA | TRBV29-1 | TGCAGCGTTGCATCGGGGAGGGATGGCTACACCTTC | CSVASGRDGYTF
TRBJ2-3 | NA | NA | TRBV4-1 | TGCGCCAGCAGCCAACAGGACACCGGACGGGCAGATACGCAGTATTTT | CASSQQDTGRADTQYF
TRBJ2-4 | NA | NA | TRBV25-1 | TGTGCCAGCAGTGATAGACAACTAGCCAAAAACATTCAGTACTTC | CASSDRQLAKNIQYF
TRBJ2-5 | NA | TRBD2 | TRBV14 | TGTGCCAGCAGCCTTGGACTAGCGGGGGGACAGGAGACCCAGTACTTC | CASSLGLAGGQETQYF
TRBJ2-6 | many | NA | TRBV2 | TGTGCCAGCAGTTCAGAACAGATCTCTGGGGCCAACGTCCTGACTTTC | CASSSEQISGANVLTF
TRBJ2-1 | NA | NA | TRBV7-8 | TGTGCCAGCACCAGGTCAGGAGGGTACAATGAGCAGTTCTTC | CASTRSGGYNEQFF
TRBJ2-7 | NA | NA | TRBV6-6 | TGTGCCAGCAGTACAGGACAGCCCTACGAGCAGTACTTC | CASSTGQPYEQYF
TRBJ2-5 | NA | TRBD1 | TRBV6-4 | TGTGCCAGCAGTGACTCCTATAGGGACAGGGAAGAGACCCAGTACTTC | CASSDSYRDREETQYF
TRBJ2-1 | NA | NA | TRBV6-1 | TGTGCCAGCAGTGAGGTCCGCCCACCCTACAATGAGCAGTTCTTC | CASSEVRPPYNEQFF
TRBJ2-2 | NA | TRBD2 | TRBV7-2 | TGTGCCAGCAGCTTCGCGGGAGTTTTCGCCGGGGAGCTGTTTTTT | CASSFAGVFAGELFF
TRBJ2-7 | NA | NA | TRBV6-1 | TGTGCCAGCAGATCTGGGAACAACGAGCAGTACTTC | CASRSGNNEQYF
TRBJ1-5 | NA | NA | TRBV7-9 | TGTGCCAGCAGCTTAGCGGACAGTCAGCCCCAGCATTTT | CASSLADSQPQHF